This T cell receptor (beta chain) was found in a study of cytomegalovirus exposure and HLA in healthy donors. Overall study: An earlier analysis found 95 million to 140 million unique TCR beta sequences from approximately 190 million T cells. The Caucasian-associated ancestry cluster held around 81% of 398 genotyped donors. General study findings and limits: Many donors carried some public TCRs, although rarity characterized most TCR sequences.

CDR1 is MGHDK, CDR2 SYGVNS, per germline. The CDR3 spans 14 residues. Turning to this clone: Its antigen is still unknown.

The PCR made use of 60 Vbeta and 13 Jbeta primers. Clones were sequenced by immunoSEQ multiplex PCR, and TCRdb holds only the in-frame ones, with some missing. The data contain some 110,000 clones, roughly three fifths of them singletons. The material sequenced was PBMCs. The sequence was collected from a woman between 40 and 55 years old in good health and CMV-seropositive. The chain combines TRBV25-1 with TRBJ2-5; a weak D match, TRBD2 (6 bases). The end of the DNA is better explained by TRBJ2-7, so the J call may be wrong. The CDR3 nucleotides read TGTGCCAGCACGGGTGACGGGGGTTTCCACGAGCAGTACTTC. This gives the protein CASTGDGGFHEQYF.